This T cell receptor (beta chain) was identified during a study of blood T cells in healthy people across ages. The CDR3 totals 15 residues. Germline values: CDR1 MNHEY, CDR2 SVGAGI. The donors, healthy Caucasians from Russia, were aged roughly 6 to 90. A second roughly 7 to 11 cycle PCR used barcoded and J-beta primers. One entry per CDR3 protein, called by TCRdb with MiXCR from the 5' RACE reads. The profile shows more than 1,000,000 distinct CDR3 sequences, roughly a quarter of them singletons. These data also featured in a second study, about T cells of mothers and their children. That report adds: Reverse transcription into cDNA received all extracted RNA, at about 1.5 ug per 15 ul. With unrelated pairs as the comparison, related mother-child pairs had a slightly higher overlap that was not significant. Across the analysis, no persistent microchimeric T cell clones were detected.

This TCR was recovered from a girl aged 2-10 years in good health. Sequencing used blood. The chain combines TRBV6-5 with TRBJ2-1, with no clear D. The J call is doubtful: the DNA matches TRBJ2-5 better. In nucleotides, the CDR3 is TGTGCCAGCAGTTACTCTGTTGGGCTCCAAGAGACCCAGTACTTC. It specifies CASSYSVGLQETQYF.